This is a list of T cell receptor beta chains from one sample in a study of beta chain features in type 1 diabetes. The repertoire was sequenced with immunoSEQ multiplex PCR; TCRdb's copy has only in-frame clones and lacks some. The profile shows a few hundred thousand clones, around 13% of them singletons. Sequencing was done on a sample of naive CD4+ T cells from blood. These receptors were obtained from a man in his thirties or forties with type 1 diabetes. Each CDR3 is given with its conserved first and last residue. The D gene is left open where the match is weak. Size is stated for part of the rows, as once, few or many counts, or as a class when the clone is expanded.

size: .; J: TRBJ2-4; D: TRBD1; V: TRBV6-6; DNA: TGTGCCAGCGTGGCAGGGGGCTTGGGCAAAAACATTCAGTACTTC; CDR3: CASVAGGLGKNIQYF
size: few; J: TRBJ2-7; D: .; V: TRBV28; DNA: TGTGCCAGCAGATTCCACCCTAGCGTCTACGAGCAGTACTTC; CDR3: CASRFHPSVYEQYF
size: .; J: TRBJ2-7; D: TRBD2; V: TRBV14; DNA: TGTGCCAGCAGCCGGCTAGCGGGGGTCTACGAGCAGTACTTC; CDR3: CASSRLAGVYEQYF
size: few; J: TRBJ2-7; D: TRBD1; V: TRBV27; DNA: TGTGCCAGCAGGAGGACAGGGGGCACCGAGCAGTACTTC; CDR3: CASRRTGGTEQYF
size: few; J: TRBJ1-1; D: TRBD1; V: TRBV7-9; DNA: TGTGCCAGCAGCGTCAGGGGGCTCGAAGCTTTCTTT; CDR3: CASSVRGLEAFF
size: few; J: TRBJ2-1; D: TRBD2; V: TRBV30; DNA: TGTGCCTGGACTGGGACTAGTCCGATTCTAGATGAGCAGTTCTTC; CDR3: CAWTGTSPILDEQFF
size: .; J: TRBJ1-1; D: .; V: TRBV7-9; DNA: TGTGCCAGCAGCCTATCTGGGGGCACCGGCACTGAAGCTTTCTTT; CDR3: CASSLSGGTGTEAFF
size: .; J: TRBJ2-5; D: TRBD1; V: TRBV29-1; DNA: TGCAGCGTTCTGGGACAGGCCTCCCAAGAGACCCAGTACTTC; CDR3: CSVLGQASQETQYF
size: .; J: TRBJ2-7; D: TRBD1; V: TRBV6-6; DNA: TGTGCCGCCAAGGGGACAGGGATATACGAGCAGTACTTC; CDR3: CAAKGTGIYEQYF
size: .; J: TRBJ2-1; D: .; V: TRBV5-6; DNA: TGTGCCAGCAGTCGGCCAGCAGGGAATGAGCAGTTCTTC; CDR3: CASSRPAGNEQFF
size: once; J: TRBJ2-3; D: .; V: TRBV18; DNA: TGTGCCAGCTCACCAACAACGGGAGTAGGAACAGATACGCAGTATTTT; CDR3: CASSPTTGVGTDTQYF
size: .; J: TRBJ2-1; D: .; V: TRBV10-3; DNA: TGTGCCATCATTGTAGATGGTGAGCAGTTCTTC; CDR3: CAIIVDGEQFF
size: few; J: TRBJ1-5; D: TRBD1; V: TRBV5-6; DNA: TGTGCCAGCAGCTCGGACAGGGGGGATGGCAATCAGCCCCAGCATTTT; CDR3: CASSSDRGDGNQPQHF
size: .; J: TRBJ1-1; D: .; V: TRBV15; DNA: TGTGCCACCAGCGGCTTACAGGATGGGGCGGCGACCACTGAAGCTTTCTTT; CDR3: CATSGLQDGAATTEAFF
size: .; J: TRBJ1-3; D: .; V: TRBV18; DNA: TGTGCCAGCTCACCAGACAACTCTGGAAACACCATATATTTT; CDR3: CASSPDNSGNTIYF
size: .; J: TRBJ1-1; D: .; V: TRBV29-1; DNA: TGCAGCGTAGTCCCCTCAGCCCCGGGCACTGAAGCTTTCTTT; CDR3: CSVVPSAPGTEAFF
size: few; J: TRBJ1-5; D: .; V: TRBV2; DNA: TGTGCCAGCCGGGGAGGGGGACCAGGAAATCAGCCCCAGCATTTT; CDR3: CASRGGGPGNQPQHF
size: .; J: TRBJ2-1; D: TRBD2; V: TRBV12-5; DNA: TGTGCTAGTGGTTTGTCTCTAGGACTAGCGGGGTATGAGCAGTTCTTC; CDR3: CASGLSLGLAGYEQFF
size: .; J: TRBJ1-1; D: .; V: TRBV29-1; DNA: TGCAGCGGTGGGCGGACTGGGGATCACACTGAAGCTTTCTTT; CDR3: CSGGRTGDHTEAFF
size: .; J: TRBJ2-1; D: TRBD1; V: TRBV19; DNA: TGTGCCAGTAAACAGGGGGCAGGTGAGCAGTTCTTC; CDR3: CASKQGAGEQFF
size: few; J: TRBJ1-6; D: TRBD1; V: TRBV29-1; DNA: TGCAGCGTGGGGACAGGGAAGAATTCACCCCTCCACTTT; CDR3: CSVGTGKNSPLHF
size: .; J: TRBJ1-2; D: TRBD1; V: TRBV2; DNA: TGTGCCAGCACCAGACCCTCGGCAGGGGGCTCTTATCTCTATGGCTACACCTTC; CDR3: CASTRPSAGGSYLYGYTF
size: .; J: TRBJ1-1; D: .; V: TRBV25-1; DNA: TGTGCCAGCAGCCGCGATGTGGGCGGGACTGAAGCTTTCTTT; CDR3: CASSRDVGGTEAFF
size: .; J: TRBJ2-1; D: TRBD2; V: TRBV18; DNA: TGTGCCAGCTCACCCCCGGGACTAGCGGGACCCTCCTACAATGAGCAGTTCTTC; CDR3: CASSPPGLAGPSYNEQFF
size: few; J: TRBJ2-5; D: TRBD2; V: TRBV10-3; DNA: TGTGCCACCGGTCGGGGGGTTTTGGAGACCCAGTACTTC; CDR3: CATGRGVLETQYF
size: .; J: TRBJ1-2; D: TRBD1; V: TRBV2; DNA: TGTGCCAGCAGTGAACTTACAGGGGATAACTATGGCTACACCTTC; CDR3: CASSELTGDNYGYTF
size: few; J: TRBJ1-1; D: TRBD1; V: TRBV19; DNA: TGTGCCAGTACCCCAGGGGGTGGTGTCACTGAAGCTTTCTTT; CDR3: CASTPGGGVTEAFF
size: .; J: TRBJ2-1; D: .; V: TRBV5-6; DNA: TGTGCCAGCAGCTGGTCACCTAACAATGAGCAGTTCTTC; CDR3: CASSWSPNNEQFF
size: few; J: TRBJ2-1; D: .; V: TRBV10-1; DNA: TGCGCCAGCAGTGAGTCTGGGGGCGGTTACAATGAGCAGTTCTTC; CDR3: CASSESGGGYNEQFF
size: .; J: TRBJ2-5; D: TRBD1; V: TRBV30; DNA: TGTGCCTGGAGTCCGGGACAGGGGGGAGGAGAGACCCAGTACTTC; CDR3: CAWSPGQGGGETQYF
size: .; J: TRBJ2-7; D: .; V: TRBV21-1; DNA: TGTGCCAGCAGCACCAGGGTTAGGGAGCAGTACTTC; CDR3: CASSTRVREQYF
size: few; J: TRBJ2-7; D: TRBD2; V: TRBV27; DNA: TGTGCCAGCACTCCTAGCAGGACTAGCTCCTACGAGCAGTACTTC; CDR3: CASTPSRTSSYEQYF
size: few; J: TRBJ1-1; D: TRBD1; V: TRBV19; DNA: TGTGCCAGTAGTATAGATCAGGGGGGCACTGAAGCTTTCTTT; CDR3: CASSIDQGGTEAFF
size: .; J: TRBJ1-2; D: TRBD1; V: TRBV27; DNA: TGTGCCAGCAGCTATAGGACAGGGGGCCCCCGGTATGGCTACACCTTC; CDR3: CASSYRTGGPRYGYTF
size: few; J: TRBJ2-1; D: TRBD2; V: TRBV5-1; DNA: TGCGCCAGCAGCTTGCTGGCAGGGAGGGAGAATGAGCAGTTCTTC; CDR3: CASSLLAGRENEQFF
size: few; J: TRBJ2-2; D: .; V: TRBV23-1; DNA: TGCGCCAGCAGTCAATACGGTCAGGTATCTTCACCGGGGGAGCTGTTTTTT; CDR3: CASSQYGQVSSPGELFF